This entry lists 16 T cell receptor beta chains sequenced from one sample in a study of cytomegalovirus exposure and HLA in healthy donors. The PCR employed 60 Vbeta primers together with 13 Jbeta primers. Libraries were prepared by immunoSEQ multiplex PCR; TCRdb keeps only in-frame clonotypes and omits some of them. The sample lists fewer than 100,000 clones, approximately 80% occurring once. The specimen sequenced was PBMCs. The receptors stem from a middle-aged woman in good health and CMV-seropositive.

The chain links TRBV10-3 to TRBJ2-1, with TRBD1 as a possible D gene (6 bases). The CDR3 is 17 residues long. Germline V CDR1 and CDR2: ENHRY, SYGVKD. V lost 0 bases, J lost 0 bases, and 12 bases lay in between. The CDR3 loop reads CAISESRDMSSYNEQFF. In nucleotides, the CDR3 is TGTGCCATCAGTGAGTCCCGGGACATGAGCTCCTACAATGAGCAGTTCTTC.

The V and J genes are TRBV12-2 and TRBJ2-1; the table calls TRBD2, which could not be checked here. TRBV12-2 is termed a pseudogene. This CDR3 has 16 amino acids. DNA of the CDR3: TGTGCAAGTCCCCCGACTCCAGCGGTGTCGTTTAATGAGCAGTTCTTC. Its protein is CASPPTPAVSFNEQFF.

This chain connects TRBV2 to TRBJ1-2, with D perhaps TRBD1 (5 bases). Germline V CDR1 and CDR2: SNHLY, FYNNEI. V shed 5 bases and J shed 0 bases, with 10 bases lying between them. The CDR3 is 14 amino acids. DNA for the CDR3: TGTGCCAGCAGTACGGGGACTGCTAACTATGGCTACACCTTC. Protein product: CASSTGTANYGYTF.

This chain uses TRBV19 with TRBJ1-5; D is uncertain. Germline assignment: CDR1 LNHDA and CDR2 SQIVND (reference sequence). The V end lost 7 bases, the J end lost 2 bases, and 21 bases lay between the germline ends. CDR3 length: 17 residues. CDR3 DNA sequence: TGTGCCAGTATCCAAGGGCGGGGTCTCTTAGGCAATCAGCCCCAGCATTTT. It specifies CASIQGRGLLGNQPQHF.

The gene calls are TRBV28 and TRBJ1-2; D remains ambiguous. There are 13 residues in the CDR3. Germline V gene sequence: CDR1 MDHEN, CDR2 SYDVKM. The V end lost 6 bases, the J end lost 9 bases, and 17 bases lay between the germline ends. CDR3 sequence (DNA): TGTGCCAGCAGCATCATCGACCGGAGTCGCTACACCTTC. Its translation is CASSIIDRSRYTF.

The chain recombines TRBV11-2 with TRBJ2-1; 7 bases are a match to TRBD2. The CDR3 consists of 16 residues. Trimming took 1 base from V and 4 from J; bases not matched to a gene: 7. Germline CDR1 reads SGHAT; CDR2 reads FQNNGV. This chain's CDR3 is CASSLGGLAVYNEQFF. CDR3 coding DNA: TGTGCCAGCAGCTTAGGCGGTCTAGCGGTGTACAATGAGCAGTTCTTC.

The chain carries TRBV30 and TRBJ1-5; tentatively, D is TRBD1 (6 bases). In germline, CDR1 is GTSNPN, CDR2 SVGIG (reference sequence). Trimming pared 2 bases from V and 5 bases from J, leaving 10 bases between. This CDR3 spans 13 amino acids. CDR3 sequence reads: CAWSSAGDQPQHF. In DNA form, the CDR3 reads TGTGCCTGGAGTTCTGCAGGGGATCAGCCCCAGCATTTT.

This chain connects TRBV5-6 to TRBJ2-1; a weak D match, TRBD1 (5 bases). V shed 4 bases and J shed 0 bases, with 17 bases lying between them. The CDR3 length is 17 residues. Germline CDR1 reads SGHDT; CDR2 reads YYEEEE. CDR3 bases: TGTGCCAGCAGCGTTGATTGGGGCTTACACTCCTACAATGAGCAGTTCTTC. Protein: CASSVDWGLHSYNEQFF.

This clone was seen just once. The chain recombines TRBV5-5 with TRBJ2-7, with unresolved D. This CDR3 comprises 15 residues. Trimming removed 2 bases from V and 1 base from J, with 13 bases in between. Germline V lookup: CDR1 SGHKS, CDR2 YYEKEE (reference sequence). Written as DNA, the CDR3 is TGTGCCAGCAGCTTCAGACAAGAAACATCCTACGAGCAGTACTTC. Its translation is CASSFRQETSYEQYF.

The V and J genes are TRBV29-1 and TRBJ1-2; perhaps TRBD1 as D (5 bases). V lost 4 bases and J 5 bases, leaving 14 bases between the germline ends. CDR1 SQVTM and CDR2 ANQGSEA come from the germline V gene. This CDR3 has 13 residues. The CDR3 DNA sequence: TGCAGCGTTGCGGTCAGGGAAGTGTATGGCTACACCTTC. This gives the protein CSVAVREVYGYTF.

This clone was seen only a few times. The chain employs TRBV5-4 and TRBJ2-2; D remains ambiguous. The germline V and J ends were trimmed by 7 bases and 7 bases, with 14 bases remaining between them. The CDR3 sequence is 13 residues long. CDR1 and CDR2 from the germline V gene are SGHNT and YYREEE (reference sequence). The CDR3 coding sequence is TGTGCCAGCCGCGATGGCGGTGGCGGGGAGCTGTTTTTT. Encoded protein: CASRDGGGGELFF.

The chain joins TRBV5-6 to TRBJ2-7, with 10 bases matching TRBD2. The CDR3 runs to 16 residues. Losses at the gene ends were 1 base for V and 3 bases for J; bases not matched to a gene: 7. Germline V CDR1 and CDR2: SGHDT, YYEEEE. In nucleotides, the CDR3 is TGTGCCAGCAGCTTGTTGGCTAGCGGGAGTCTCTACGAGCAGTACTTC. It encodes CASSLLASGSLYEQYF.

The rearrangement links TRBV5-1 to TRBJ2-3; 7 bases are a match to TRBD2. Trimming took 4 bases from V and 5 from J; bases not matched to a gene: 7. The germline V gene has CDR1 SGHRS and CDR2 YFSETQ. The CDR3 runs to 14 residues. In DNA, the CDR3 is TGCGCCAGCAGCGGAGCGGGAAGGATAGATACGCAGTATTTT. Protein product: CASSGAGRIDTQYF. Supplemented by reference TRBV5-1 and TRBJ2-3, the full variable domain reads KAGVTQTPRYLIKTRGQQVTLSCSPISGHRSVSWYQQTPGQGLQFLFEYFSETQRNKGNFPGRFSGRQFSNSRSEMNVSTLELGDSALYLCASSGAGRIDTQYFGPGTRLTVL.

CDR3 sequence: CASSYGAGGPPDTQYF. For the CDR3, the DNA is TGTGCCAGCAGTTACGGAGCGGGAGGGCCCCCAGATACGCAGTATTTT. The chain uses TRBV6-5 and TRBJ2-3; 10 nucleotides agree with TRBD2. The length of the CDR3 is 16 residues. Trimming at V came to 2 bases and at J to 4 bases, leaving 6 bases not matched to a gene. From germline, CDR1 is MNHEY and CDR2 SVGAGI.

V gene TRBV7-9 combines with J gene TRBJ2-3; D call uncertain. Between the trimmed V and J ends, which lost 3 bases and 1 base, there was a span of 5 bases. This CDR3 is 13 amino acids long. The germline V gene has CDR1 SEHNR and CDR2 FQNEAQ (reference sequence). In DNA, the CDR3 is TGTGCCAGCAGCTTTCGGGGCACAGATACGCAGTATTTT. It specifies CASSFRGTDTQYF.

The genes are TRBV19 and TRBJ1-2; TRBD1 matches at 7 bases. V lost 6 bases to trimming and J lost 1 base; unmatched junction nucleotides: 5. CDR3 length: 14 residues. The germline gives CDR1 LNHDA, CDR2 SQIVND (reference sequence). CDR3 DNA sequence: TGTGCCAGTAGCCTTGACAGGGTTAACTATGGCTACACCTTC. It translates to CASSLDRVNYGYTF.